The rows below give T cell receptor beta chains drawn from one sample of a study of tumor-infiltrating lymphocytes in primary liver carcinoma. TCRdb ran MiXCR on the multiplex PCR reads and lists one entry per CDR3 protein. The table lists almost 200,000 distinct CDR3 sequences, 65% of them singletons, with about 7.1% in the top ten. Sequenced input: peripheral blood. The source of these receptors is a woman between 55 and 75 years old with primary liver carcinoma and hepatitis B virus infection. Each CDR3 is given with its conserved first and last residue. Each record gives: J gene, D gene, V gene, clone size, CDR3 length, CDR3 DNA, CDR3 protein. D genes are given only for firm matches. Rows give clone size only sometimes, using once, few, many, or a class for an expanded clone.

>TRBJ1-4|NA|TRBV20-1|NA|11
TGCAGTGCTAGCCTCAATGAAAAACTGTTTTTT
CSASLNEKLFF
>TRBJ2-1|NA|TRBV11-3|many|15
TGTGCCAGCAGCTTAGGGGTCACCCAGAGCCCTGAGCAGTTCTTC
CASSLGVTQSPEQFF
>TRBJ2-1|TRBD2|TRBV5-5|few|16
TGTGCCAGCAGCTTGGAGCGGGAGTACTCCTACAATGAGCAGTTCTTC
CASSLEREYSYNEQFF
>TRBJ1-1|TRBD1|TRBV5-1|few|13
TGCGCCAGCAGCTTCGAGGACAGGTCGGCGGCTTTCTTT
CASSFEDRSAAFF
>TRBJ2-2|TRBD2|TRBV11-3|many|15
TGTGCCAGCAGGGGGGGGTTCGCGAACACCGGGGAGCTGTTTTTT
CASRGGFANTGELFF
>TRBJ1-1|NA|TRBV6-1|few|14
TGTGCCAGCAGTTACCGTGGGGAGAACACTGAAGCTTTCTTT
CASSYRGENTEAFF
>TRBJ2-7|NA|TRBV5-1|few|16
TGCGCCAGCAGCTTGGAGGGTAGGGATCCCAGCGACGAGCAGTACTTC
CASSLEGRDPSDEQYF
>TRBJ1-2|NA|TRBV19|NA|16
TGTGCCAGTAGTATAGATCCGGGTCCGCGAGGGTCTGGCTACACCTTC
CASSIDPGPRGSGYTF
>TRBJ1-3|NA|TRBV6-1|NA|17
TGTGCCAGCACCGAGGGTCCAGCGACCATCTCTGGAAACACCATATATTTT
CASTEGPATISGNTIYF
>TRBJ2-1|TRBD2|TRBV7-8|NA|14
TGTGCCGGCAGCTTATCTAGCGGGAGATCTGAGCAGTTCTTC
CAGSLSSGRSEQFF
>TRBJ2-7|TRBD2|TRBV7-9|few|15
TGTGCCAGCAGCTTATGGACTAGCGGAGACTACGAGCAGTACTTC
CASSLWTSGDYEQYF
>TRBJ1-6|NA|TRBV4-1|many|16
TGCGCCAGCAGCCAAGGGGCGGGGGGTCGTAATTCACCCCTCCACTTT
CASSQGAGGRNSPLHF
>TRBJ2-2|TRBD2|TRBV10-2|NA|14
TGCGTCAGCGGCTCTAGCGGGAGTAGCGGGGAGCTGTTTTTT
CVSGSSGSSGELFF
>TRBJ2-7|NA|TRBV5-1|few|15
TGCGCCAGCAGTTTGAGGGGCGGTAGCTCCTACGAGCAGTACTTC
CASSLRGGSSYEQYF
>TRBJ1-3|TRBD1|TRBV6-1|many|16
TGTGCCAGCTTCCCCGGGCAGGGGGCGTCTGGAAACACCATATATTTT
CASFPGQGASGNTIYF
>TRBJ2-4|NA|TRBV5-1|NA|14
TGCGCGAGGGTCGTATGTGCAGCCAAAAACATTCAGTACTTC
CARVVCAAKNIQYF
>TRBJ1-2|TRBD1|TRBV10-3|NA|13
TGTGCCATCAGCCAAGACAGGGCTCCTGTCTACACCTTC
CAISQDRAPVYTF
>TRBJ1-2|NA|TRBV4-1|few|16
TGCGCCAGCAGTCCGACCGACAGGTTCGGAACAAATAGCTACACCTTC
CASSPTDRFGTNSYTF
>TRBJ2-7|NA|TRBV5-1|few|12
TGCGCCAGCAGCGGGAGCCGGGACGAGCAGTACTTC
CASSGSRDEQYF
>TRBJ2-7|NA|TRBV5-1|NA|15
TGCGCCAGCAGCGCCTGGGACCTTGGGCCTACCGAGCAGTACTTC
CASSAWDLGPTEQYF
>TRBJ1-4|TRBD1|TRBV12-3/TRBV12-4|once|14
TGTGCCAGCAATGATCCGGGACAGGGGGAAAAACTGTTTTTT
CASNDPGQGEKLFF
>TRBJ1-5|NA|TRBV4-1|NA|14
TGCGCCAGCAGTCCAGTCAAGACGGGTCGGCCCCAGCATTTT
CASSPVKTGRPQHF
>TRBJ1-1|TRBD1|TRBV6-5|few|15
TGTGCCAGCAGTTACTGGACAGGGGATTACACTGAAGCTTTCTTT
CASSYWTGDYTEAFF
>TRBJ2-2|TRBD2|TRBV29-1|many|13
TGCAGCGCCCAAGAGCGGGAGACCGGGGAGCTGTTTTTT
CSAQERETGELFF
>TRBJ1-2|NA|TRBV12-3/TRBV12-4|NA|15
TGTGCCAGCAGTATACAGGGCAGGGCCGTCTATGGCTACACCTTC
CASSIQGRAVYGYTF
>TRBJ2-1|TRBD2|TRBV24-1|NA|17
TGTGCCACCAGTGACCCCGGGACTAGCGGGAGGCAGGGTGAGCAGTTCTTC
CATSDPGTSGRQGEQFF
>TRBJ2-5|NA|TRBV11-2|once|14
TGTACCAGCAGGCGACTGGCGGGAAGAGAGACCCAGTACTTT
CTSRRLAGRETQYF
>TRBJ1-5|NA|TRBV28|NA|17
TGTGCCAGCAGTCCCTACTGGGCAGGGAAAGAAGATCAGCCCCAGCGTTTT
CASSPYWAGKEDQPQRF
>TRBJ1-2|TRBD1|TRBV4-1|NA|17
TGTGCCAGCAGCCACCCCAAGGGGGACAGGGGGAACTATGGCTACACCTTC
CASSHPKGDRGNYGYTF
>TRBJ1-2|NA|TRBV5-6|NA|14
TGTGCCACCAGCTTGTCTCAGGGTACCTATGGCTACACCTTC
CATSLSQGTYGYTF
>TRBJ2-1|NA|TRBV12-3/TRBV12-4|NA|14
TGTGCCAGCAGTTTCCTACCTGGAGGAAATGAGCAGTTCTTC
CASSFLPGGNEQFF
>TRBJ1-6|NA|TRBV6-1|many|14
TGTGCCACCGCCTACGACATCACAAATTCACCCCTCCACTTT
CATAYDITNSPLHF
>TRBJ2-1|NA|TRBV5-4|NA|15
TGTACCAGCAGCTTGGGCAGGGGTCCCCTCAATGAGCAGTTCTTC
CTSSLGRGPLNEQFF
>TRBJ2-7|TRBD1|TRBV4-1|NA|13
TGCGCCATCAGCCAACAGGGGGAATACGAGCAGTACTTC
CAISQQGEYEQYF
>TRBJ2-1|TRBD2|TRBV4-2|once|18
TGTGCCAGCAGCCTAGTTTCCGGGACTAGCGGGAGGTCTAATGAGCAGTTCTTC
CASSLVSGTSGRSNEQFF
>TRBJ1-3|NA|TRBV18|NA|15
TGTGCCAGCTCACAAACTACTCAGCCTGGAAACACCATATATTTT
CASSQTTQPGNTIYF
>TRBJ2-7|NA|TRBV28|NA|13
TGTGCCAGCAGTAAACGACAGGCTACCGAGCAGTACTTC
CASSKRQATEQYF
>TRBJ1-1|TRBD1|TRBV20-1|NA|14
TGCAGTGCTAGACGACAGGGGTTTAACACTGAAGCTTTCTTT
CSARRQGFNTEAFF
>TRBJ2-7|TRBD1|TRBV11-2|NA|17
TGTGCCAGCAGCCCCCAGACAGGGGCAGGAGGGGGCTACGAGCTGTACTTT
CASSPQTGAGGGYELYF
>TRBJ2-7|NA|TRBV28|NA|12
TGTACCAGTAGTTTTGGGCAGTGGGAGCAGTACTTC
CTSSFGQWEQYF
>TRBJ2-2|TRBD1|TRBV5-6|NA|16
TGTGCCAGCAGCTCAATGAATCAGGGGGAAAGCGGGGAGCTGTTTTTT
CASSSMNQGESGELFF
>TRBJ2-3|TRBD2|TRBV30|many|14
TGTGCCTGGAGGCGGGGGGAGTTAACAGATACGCAGTATTTT
CAWRRGELTDTQYF
>TRBJ2-5|NA|TRBV11-2|NA|12
TGTACCAGTAGCTTAGCAGAAGAGACCCAGTACTTC
CTSSLAEETQYF
>TRBJ1-1|TRBD1|TRBV29-1|many|14
TGCAGCGTCCCCCCCGGGACAGGGAGTACTGAAGCTTTCTTT
CSVPPGTGSTEAFF
>TRBJ1-4|TRBD1|TRBV14|NA|15
TGTGACAGCAGCCCTTGGACAGGAGTAAATGAAAAACTGTTTTTT
CDSSPWTGVNEKLFF
>TRBJ2-5|TRBD1|TRBV12-3/TRBV12-4|NA|14
TGTGCCAGCGCTCAGGGACAGTCCCAAGAGACCCAGTACTTC
CASAQGQSQETQYF
>TRBJ2-1|NA|TRBV5-4|many|13
TGTGCCAGCAGCGGCGCCGGGGACAATGAGCAGTTCTTC
CASSGAGDNEQFF
>TRBJ2-1|NA|TRBV11-2|NA|11
TGTGCCAGCAACTTAATAGATGAGCAGTCCTTC
CASNLIDEQSF
>TRBJ2-6|NA|TRBV5-1|few|15
TGCGCCAGCAGGGGTCAAACCTCTGGGGCCAACGTTCTGACTTTC
CASRGQTSGANVLTF